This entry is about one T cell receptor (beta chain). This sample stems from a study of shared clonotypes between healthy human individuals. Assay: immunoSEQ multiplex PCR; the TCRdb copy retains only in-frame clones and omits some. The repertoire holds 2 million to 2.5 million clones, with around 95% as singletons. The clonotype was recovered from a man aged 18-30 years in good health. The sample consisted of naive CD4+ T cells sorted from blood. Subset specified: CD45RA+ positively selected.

This CDR3 reads CASSPSATNEKLFF. The CDR3 nucleotides are TGTGCCAGCAGCCCAAGTGCAACTAATGAAAAACTGTTTTTT. V gene TRBV7-2 combines with J gene TRBJ1-4; D is undetermined. V was cut by 5 bases and J by 0 bases, with 7 bases left in between. The CDR3 loop spans 14 amino acids. Germline V gene lookup returns CDR1 SGHTA and CDR2 FQGNSA. Looking up the rest from reference TRBV7-2 and TRBJ1-4 gives the full variable domain: GAGVSQSPSNKVTEKGKDVELRCDPISGHTALYWYRQSLGQGLEFLIYFQGNSAPDKSGLPSDRFSAERTGGSVSTLTIQRTQQEDSAVYLCASSPSATNEKLFFGSGTQLSVL.